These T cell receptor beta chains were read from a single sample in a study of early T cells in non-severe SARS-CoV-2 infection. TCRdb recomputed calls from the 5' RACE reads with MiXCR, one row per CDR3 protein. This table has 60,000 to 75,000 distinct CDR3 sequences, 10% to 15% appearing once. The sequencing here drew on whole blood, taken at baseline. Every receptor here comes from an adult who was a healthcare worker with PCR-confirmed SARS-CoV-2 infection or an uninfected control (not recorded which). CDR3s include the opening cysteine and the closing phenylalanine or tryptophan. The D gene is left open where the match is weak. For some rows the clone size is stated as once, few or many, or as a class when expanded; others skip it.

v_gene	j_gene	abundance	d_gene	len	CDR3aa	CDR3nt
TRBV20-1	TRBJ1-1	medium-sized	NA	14	CSAKDPGEATEAFF	TGCAGTGCCAAAGACCCAGGGGAGGCCACTGAAGCTTTCTTT
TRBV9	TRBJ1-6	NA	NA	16	CASSSIGGSYNSPLHF	TGTGCCAGCAGCTCCATTGGGGGTTCCTATAATTCACCCCTCCACTTT
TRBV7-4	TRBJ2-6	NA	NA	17	CASSLVQFYSGANVLTF	TGTGCCAGCAGCTTAGTGCAGTTCTACTCTGGGGCCAACGTCCTGACTTTC
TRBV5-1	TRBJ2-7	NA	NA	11	CASSNGNEQYF	TGCGCCAGCAGCAATGGTAACGAGCAGTACTTC
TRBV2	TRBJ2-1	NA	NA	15	CASTPEPSSYNEQFF	TGTGCCAGCACCCCAGAGCCAAGCTCCTACAATGAGCAGTTCTTC
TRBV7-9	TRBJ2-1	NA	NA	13	CASSLLGSNEQFF	TGTGCCAGCAGCTTGTTAGGGTCCAATGAGCAGTTCTTC
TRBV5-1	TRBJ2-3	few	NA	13	CASSLVGTDTQYF	TGCGCCAGCAGCTTAGTTGGCACAGATACGCAGTATTTT
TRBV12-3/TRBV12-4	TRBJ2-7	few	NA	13	CASSLVRGYEQYF	TGTGCCAGCAGTTTAGTTAGGGGATACGAGCAGTACTTC
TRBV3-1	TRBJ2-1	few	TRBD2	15	CASRPGLAGVNEQFF	TGTGCCAGCAGACCCGGACTAGCGGGGGTCAATGAGCAGTTCTTC
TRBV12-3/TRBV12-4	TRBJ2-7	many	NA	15	CASSLDRLSSYEQYF	TGTGCCAGCAGCCTCGACAGGCTGAGCTCCTACGAGCAGTACTTC
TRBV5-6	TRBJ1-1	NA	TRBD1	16	CASSHWTGGKRTEAFF	TGTGCCAGCAGCCACTGGACAGGGGGGAAGCGGACTGAAGCTTTCTTT
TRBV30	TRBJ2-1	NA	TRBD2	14	CAWSTTSVFHEQFF	TGTGCCTGGAGTACGACTAGCGTATTTCATGAGCAGTTCTTC
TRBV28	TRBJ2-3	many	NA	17	CASSLFSLGQSTDTQYF	TGTGCCAGCAGTTTATTTTCCCTGGGACAAAGCACAGATACGCAGTATTTT
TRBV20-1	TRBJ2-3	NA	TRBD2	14	CSANPSGGTDTQYF	TGCAGTGCTAACCCTAGCGGGGGGACAGATACGCAGTATTTT
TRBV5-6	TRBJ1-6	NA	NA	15	CASRPGFGRGSPLHF	TGTGCCAGCAGACCGGGCTTCGGGCGGGGATCACCCCTCCACTTT
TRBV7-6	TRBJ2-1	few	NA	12	CASSLVYEEQFF	TGTGCCAGCAGCTTAGTGTATGAAGAGCAGTTCTTC
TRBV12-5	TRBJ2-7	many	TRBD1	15	CASGLSRDRASEQYF	TGTGCTAGTGGTTTGTCCCGGGACAGGGCGAGCGAGCAGTACTTC
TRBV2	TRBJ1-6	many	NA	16	CASSEFRTANNSPLHF	TGTGCCAGCAGTGAATTCCGGACAGCAAATAATTCACCCCTCCACTTT
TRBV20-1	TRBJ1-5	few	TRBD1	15	CSATDRVDGNQPQHF	TGCAGTGCTACAGACAGGGTGGATGGCAATCAGCCCCAGCATTTT
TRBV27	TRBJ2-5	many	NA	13	CASRRWVGETQYF	TGTGCCAGCAGACGATGGGTGGGAGAGACCCAGTACTTC
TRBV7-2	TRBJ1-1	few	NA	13	CASSLEEDTEAFF	TGTGCCAGCAGCTTGGAGGAAGATACTGAAGCTTTCTTC
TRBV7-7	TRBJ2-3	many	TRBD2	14	CASSFGRGTDTQYF	TGTGCTAGCAGCTTCGGGAGGGGGACAGATACGCAGTATTTT
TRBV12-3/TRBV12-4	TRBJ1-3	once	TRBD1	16	CAISAGTDFSGNTIYF	TGTGCCATTTCCGCCGGGACAGACTTCTCTGGAAACACCATATATTTT
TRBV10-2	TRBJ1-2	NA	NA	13	CASRPFRGHGYTF	TGCGCCAGCAGACCATTTCGGGGGCATGGCTACACCTTC
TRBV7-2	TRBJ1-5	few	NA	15	CASTPGAGGNQPQHF	TGTGCCAGCACCCCCGGCGCCGGAGGCAATCAGCCCCAGCATTTT
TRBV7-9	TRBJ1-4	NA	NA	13	CASSKVVVEKLFF	TGTGCCAGCAGCAAGGTGGTAGTGGAAAAACTGTTTTTT
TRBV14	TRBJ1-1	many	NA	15	CASSRLASMNTEAFF	TGTGCCAGCAGCCGGCTAGCCAGCATGAACACTGAAGCTTTCTTT
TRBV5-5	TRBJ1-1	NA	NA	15	CASSVMDKFVTEAFF	TGTGCCAGCAGCGTAATGGACAAATTTGTCACTGAAGCTTTCTTT
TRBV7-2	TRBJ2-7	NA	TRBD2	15	CASRFTSGGSYEQYF	TGTGCCAGCAGGTTCACTAGCGGGGGGTCCTACGAGCAGTACTTC
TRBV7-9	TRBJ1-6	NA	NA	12	CASSLVGSPLHF	TGTGCCAGCAGCTTAGTAGGGTCACCCCTCCACTTT
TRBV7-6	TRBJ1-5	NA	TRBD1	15	CASSFGTGKDQPQHF	TGTGCCAGCAGCTTTGGGACAGGGAAGGATCAGCCCCAGCATTTT
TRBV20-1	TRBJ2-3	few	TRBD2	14	CSARTSGGTYTQYF	TGCAGTGCCCGGACTAGCGGGGGAACTTATACGCAGTATTTT